The clone carrying this T cell receptor beta chain was seen only once. The sample originates from a study of blood T cell repertoires in COVID-19. At the level of the study: T cells, B-cell-depleted T cells, or PBMCs provided the cDNA or gDNA that served as material.

This table comes from immunoSEQ multiplex PCR, and its TCRdb copy is limited to in-frame clones, with some not included. The data show about 150,000 clones, about 79% seen once. Trimming took off 5 bases at V and 3 bases at J, with 8 bases between the two ends. Germline V CDR1 and CDR2: SGHNT, YENEEA. CDR3 size: 13 residues. The source of this sequence is a woman aged 50 to 65 with acute or convalescent COVID-19. The sample comprised peripheral blood. V is TRBV11-3 and J is TRBJ2-1; D gene uncertain. Here the CDR3 reads CASSNGFYNEQFF. The CDR3 DNA follows: TGTGCCAGCAGCAACGGGTTCTACAATGAGCAGTTCTTC.